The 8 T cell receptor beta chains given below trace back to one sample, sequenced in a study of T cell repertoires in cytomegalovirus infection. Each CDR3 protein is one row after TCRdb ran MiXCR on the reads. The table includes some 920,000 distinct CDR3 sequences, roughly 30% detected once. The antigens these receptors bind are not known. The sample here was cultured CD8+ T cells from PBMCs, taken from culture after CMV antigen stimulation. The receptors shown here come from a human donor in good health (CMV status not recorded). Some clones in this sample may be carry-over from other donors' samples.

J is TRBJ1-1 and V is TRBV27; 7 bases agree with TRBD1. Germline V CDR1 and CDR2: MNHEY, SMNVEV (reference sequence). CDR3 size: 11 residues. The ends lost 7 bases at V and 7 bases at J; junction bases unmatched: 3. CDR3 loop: CASIRDSEAFF. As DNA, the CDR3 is TGTGCCAGCATCAGGGACAGTGAAGCTTTCTTT.

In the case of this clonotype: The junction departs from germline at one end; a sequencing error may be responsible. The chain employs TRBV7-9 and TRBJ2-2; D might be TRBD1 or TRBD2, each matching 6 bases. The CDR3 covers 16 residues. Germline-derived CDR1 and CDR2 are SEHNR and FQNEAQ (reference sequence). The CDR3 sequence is CASIPGTGAYTGELFF. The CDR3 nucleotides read TGTGCCAGCATCCCCGGGACGGGGGCCTACACCGGGGAACTGTTTTTT.

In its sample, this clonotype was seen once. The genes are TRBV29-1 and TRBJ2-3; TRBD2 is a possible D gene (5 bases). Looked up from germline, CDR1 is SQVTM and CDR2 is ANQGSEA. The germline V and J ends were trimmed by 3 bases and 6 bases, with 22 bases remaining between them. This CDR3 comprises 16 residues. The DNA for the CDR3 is TGCAGCGTTGACGCGGAGGCCGGTATGGCACCCGATACGCAGTATTTT. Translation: CSVDAEAGMAPDTQYF.

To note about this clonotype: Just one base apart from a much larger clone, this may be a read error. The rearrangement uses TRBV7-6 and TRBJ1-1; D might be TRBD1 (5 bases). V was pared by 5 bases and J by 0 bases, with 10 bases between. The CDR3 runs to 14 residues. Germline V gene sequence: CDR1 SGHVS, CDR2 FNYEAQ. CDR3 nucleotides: TGTGCCAGCAGCCCAGTGGACATGAACACTGAAGCTTTCTTT. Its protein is CASSPVDMNTEAFF. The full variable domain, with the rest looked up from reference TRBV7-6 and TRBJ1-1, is GAGVSQSPRYKVTKRGQDVALRCDPISGHVSLYWYRQALGQGPEFLTYFNYEAQQDKSGLPNDRFSAERPEGSISTLTIQRTEQRDSAMYRCASSPVDMNTEAFFGQGTRLTVV.

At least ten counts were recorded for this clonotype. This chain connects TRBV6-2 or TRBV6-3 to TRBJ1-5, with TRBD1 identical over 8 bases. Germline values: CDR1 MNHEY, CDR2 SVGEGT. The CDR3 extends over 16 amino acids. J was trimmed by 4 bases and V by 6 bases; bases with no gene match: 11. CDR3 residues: CASSPRTGYGNQPQHF. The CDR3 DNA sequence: TGTGCCAGCAGCCCTAGGACAGGGTATGGGAATCAGCCCCAGCATTTT.

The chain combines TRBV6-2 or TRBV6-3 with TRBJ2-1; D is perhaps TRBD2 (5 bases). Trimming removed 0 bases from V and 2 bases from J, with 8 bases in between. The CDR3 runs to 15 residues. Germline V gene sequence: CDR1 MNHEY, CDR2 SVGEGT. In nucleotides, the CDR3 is TGTGCCAGCAGTTACTCGACCGGGGCCTACAATGAGCAGTTCTTC. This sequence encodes CASSYSTGAYNEQFF.

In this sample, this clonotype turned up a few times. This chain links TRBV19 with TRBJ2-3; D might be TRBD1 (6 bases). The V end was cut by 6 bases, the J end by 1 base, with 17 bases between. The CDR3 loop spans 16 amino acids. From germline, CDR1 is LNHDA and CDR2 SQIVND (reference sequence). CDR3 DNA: TGTGCCAGTAGCTCATTCTCGACAGGAGGCACAGATACGCAGTATTTT. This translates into CASSSFSTGGTDTQYF. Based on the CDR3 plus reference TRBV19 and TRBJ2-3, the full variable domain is DGGITQSPKYLFRKEGQNVTLSCEQNLNHDAMYWYRQDPGQGLRLIYYSQIVNDFQKGDIAEGYSVSREKKESFPLTVTSAQKNPTAFYLCASSSFSTGGTDTQYFGPGTRLTVL.

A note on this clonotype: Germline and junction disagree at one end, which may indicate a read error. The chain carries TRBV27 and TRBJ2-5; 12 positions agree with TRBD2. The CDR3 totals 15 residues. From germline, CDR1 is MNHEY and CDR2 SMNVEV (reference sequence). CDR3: CASSFASGGEETKYF. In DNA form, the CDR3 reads TGTGCCAGCAGTTTTGCTAGCGGGGGGGAAGAGACCAAGTACTTC.